These T cell receptor beta chains were read from a single sample in a study of lymphopenia after photon versus proton radiotherapy. Assay: immunoSEQ multiplex PCR; the TCRdb copy retains only in-frame clones and omits some. The repertoire holds tens of thousands of clones, with approximately 87% as singletons. Material: peripheral blood, obtained from a patient treated with proton-based radiotherapy. The receptor set was obtained from an elderly man with esophageal cancer. Each CDR3 is given with its conserved first and last residue. Fields, in order: CDR3 length, J gene, clone size, D gene, V gene, CDR3 DNA, CDR3 protein. A D gene is named only where the DNA matches it firmly. For some rows the clone size is stated as once, few or many, or as a class when expanded; others skip it.

CDR3 length: 14
J gene: TRBJ2-7
clone size: .
D gene: .
V gene: TRBV19
CDR3 DNA: TGTGCCAGTAGTATATCGGCGAACTCCTACGAGCAGTACTTC
CDR3 protein: CASSISANSYEQYF

CDR3 length: 13
J gene: TRBJ1-5
clone size: .
D gene: .
V gene: TRBV10-3
CDR3 DNA: TGTGCCATCAGTCTCTCTCTCAATCAGCCCCAGCATTTT
CDR3 protein: CAISLSLNQPQHF

CDR3 length: 16
J gene: TRBJ2-3
clone size: .
D gene: TRBD1
V gene: TRBV19
CDR3 DNA: TGTGCCGGTAGACACCAGGGACAGGGGGTGACAGATACGCAGTATTTT
CDR3 protein: CAGRHQGQGVTDTQYF

CDR3 length: 14
J gene: TRBJ1-1
clone size: .
D gene: .
V gene: TRBV6-5
CDR3 DNA: TGTGCCAGCAGATACAGCTACATGAACACTGAAGCTTTCTTT
CDR3 protein: CASRYSYMNTEAFF

CDR3 length: 18
J gene: TRBJ2-1
clone size: .
D gene: TRBD2
V gene: TRBV10-3
CDR3 DNA: TGTGCCATCAGTGAGTCGGGGACTAGCGGCCTGAATGTTTGGGGGCAGTTCTTC
CDR3 protein: CAISESGTSGLNVWGQFF

CDR3 length: 15
J gene: TRBJ2-7
clone size: .
D gene: TRBD2
V gene: TRBV5-1
CDR3 DNA: TGCGCCAGCAGCCCGGTTGCTAGCGGGGCCTACGAGCAGTACTTC
CDR3 protein: CASSPVASGAYEQYF

CDR3 length: 14
J gene: TRBJ2-1
clone size: .
D gene: .
V gene: TRBV5-8
CDR3 DNA: TGTGCCAGCAGCTTGGGGGATCAATACAATGAGCAGTTCTTC
CDR3 protein: CASSLGDQYNEQFF

CDR3 length: 14
J gene: TRBJ1-1
clone size: .
D gene: .
V gene: TRBV13
CDR3 DNA: TGTGCCAGCAGCCCACTCAAACGGACTTTTGAAGCTTTCTTT
CDR3 protein: CASSPLKRTFEAFF

CDR3 length: 16
J gene: TRBJ1-4
clone size: once
D gene: TRBD1
V gene: TRBV7-3
CDR3 DNA: TGTGCCAGCAGCCAGACCGGGACAGGGGGCTTTGAAAAACTGTTTTTT
CDR3 protein: CASSQTGTGGFEKLFF

CDR3 length: 15
J gene: TRBJ2-1
clone size: .
D gene: TRBD2
V gene: TRBV6-1
CDR3 DNA: TGTGCCAGCTCGGGAGGCTACCCCCTAGGGAATGAGCAGTTCTTC
CDR3 protein: CASSGGYPLGNEQFF

CDR3 length: 12
J gene: TRBJ2-4
clone size: .
D gene: TRBD2
V gene: TRBV18
CDR3 DNA: TGTGCCAGCTCACCAGGGGAGGGCATTCAGTACTTC
CDR3 protein: CASSPGEGIQYF

CDR3 length: 14
J gene: TRBJ2-7
clone size: .
D gene: .
V gene: TRBV19
CDR3 DNA: TGTGCCAGTAGTGAAGGACGGTACTCCTACGAGCAGTACTTC
CDR3 protein: CASSEGRYSYEQYF

CDR3 length: 13
J gene: TRBJ2-7
clone size: .
D gene: .
V gene: TRBV6-5
CDR3 DNA: TGTGCCAGCAGGTCCCTTCCATCCTACGAGCAGTACTTC
CDR3 protein: CASRSLPSYEQYF

CDR3 length: 15
J gene: TRBJ1-2
clone size: .
D gene: TRBD1
V gene: TRBV7-9
CDR3 DNA: TGTGCCAGCAGCCCGCGGACAGGGCTATATCAGGGCTACACCTTC
CDR3 protein: CASSPRTGLYQGYTF

CDR3 length: 14
J gene: TRBJ2-7
clone size: .
D gene: .
V gene: TRBV2
CDR3 DNA: TGTGCCAGCAGTGAGAACAGGGATACCGGCGAGCAGTACTTC
CDR3 protein: CASSENRDTGEQYF

CDR3 length: 14
J gene: TRBJ2-7
clone size: .
D gene: .
V gene: TRBV9
CDR3 DNA: TGTGCCAGCAGCGGGGGGAATGGTGGTTACGAGCAGTACTTC
CDR3 protein: CASSGGNGGYEQYF

CDR3 length: 15
J gene: TRBJ1-1
clone size: few
D gene: TRBD1
V gene: TRBV9
CDR3 DNA: TGTGCCAGCAGCGCACAGGGGGCAGTAAACACTGAAGCTTTCTTT
CDR3 protein: CASSAQGAVNTEAFF

CDR3 length: 16
J gene: TRBJ2-2
clone size: .
D gene: .
V gene: TRBV5-1
CDR3 DNA: TGCGCCAGCAGCGAAGGACAGACACTTCTTACCGGGGAGCTGTTTTTT
CDR3 protein: CASSEGQTLLTGELFF

CDR3 length: 16
J gene: TRBJ2-5
clone size: once
D gene: .
V gene: TRBV9
CDR3 DNA: TGTGCCAGCAGCGTAAGTAGCGGAAGAGGCGCGGAGACCCAGTACTTC
CDR3 protein: CASSVSSGRGAETQYF

CDR3 length: 16
J gene: TRBJ2-2
clone size: .
D gene: .
V gene: TRBV6-1
CDR3 DNA: TGTGCCAGCAGTGAAATCGGACTCGGAGGGACCGGGGAGCTGTTTTTT
CDR3 protein: CASSEIGLGGTGELFF

CDR3 length: 15
J gene: TRBJ2-5
clone size: .
D gene: TRBD1
V gene: TRBV4-1
CDR3 DNA: TGCGCCAGCAGCCACGCGGGACAGGGGTCTGGAGAGCAGTACTTC
CDR3 protein: CASSHAGQGSGEQYF

CDR3 length: 15
J gene: TRBJ1-3
clone size: .
D gene: .
V gene: TRBV30
CDR3 DNA: TGTGCCGGAAATCAGGGAACCAACTCTGGAAACACCATATATTTT
CDR3 protein: CAGNQGTNSGNTIYF

CDR3 length: 13
J gene: TRBJ1-2
clone size: few
D gene: TRBD1
V gene: TRBV27
CDR3 DNA: TGTGCCAGCAAAGACAGGGGGTTCTATGGCTACACCTTC
CDR3 protein: CASKDRGFYGYTF

CDR3 length: 15
J gene: TRBJ1-1
clone size: .
D gene: .
V gene: TRBV5-4
CDR3 DNA: TGTGCCAGCAGCAAAGCCCAGGGTCTTTACACTGAAGCTTTCTTT
CDR3 protein: CASSKAQGLYTEAFF

CDR3 length: 14
J gene: TRBJ2-5
clone size: .
D gene: .
V gene: TRBV6-5
CDR3 DNA: TGTGCCAGCAGCACCGGGAAAAAACGAGAGACCCAGTACTTC
CDR3 protein: CASSTGKKRETQYF

CDR3 length: 14
J gene: TRBJ2-7
clone size: .
D gene: .
V gene: TRBV7-3
CDR3 DNA: TGTGCCAGCAGCCCCTTGTCAGGGCCCTACGAGCAGTACTTC
CDR3 protein: CASSPLSGPYEQYF

CDR3 length: 15
J gene: TRBJ2-1
clone size: .
D gene: .
V gene: TRBV2
CDR3 DNA: TGTGCCAGCAGGCCGGGGCGGGGCGACTACAATGAGCAGTTCTTC
CDR3 protein: CASRPGRGDYNEQFF

CDR3 length: 15
J gene: TRBJ1-2
clone size: .
D gene: .
V gene: TRBV7-2
CDR3 DNA: TGTGCCAGCAGCCCCCAGGCGGGCAGGGGATATGGCTACACCTTC
CDR3 protein: CASSPQAGRGYGYTF

CDR3 length: 17
J gene: TRBJ2-1
clone size: .
D gene: TRBD2
V gene: TRBV6-1
CDR3 DNA: TGTGCCAGCAGTGACCCCACCGGACTAGCGGAATACAATGAGCAGTTCTTC
CDR3 protein: CASSDPTGLAEYNEQFF

CDR3 length: 14
J gene: TRBJ1-2
clone size: .
D gene: .
V gene: TRBV5-4
CDR3 DNA: TGTGCCAGCAGCCCCCGGAGCGGGCCCTATGGCTACACCTTC
CDR3 protein: CASSPRSGPYGYTF

CDR3 length: 14
J gene: TRBJ1-2
clone size: many
D gene: .
V gene: TRBV6-1
CDR3 DNA: TGTGCCAGCAGTCCTTCGGGGGCCGTCTATGGCTACACCTTC
CDR3 protein: CASSPSGAVYGYTF

CDR3 length: 13
J gene: TRBJ1-2
clone size: .
D gene: TRBD1
V gene: TRBV6-6
CDR3 DNA: TGTGCCAGCAGGGAACAGGGGGCCTATGGCTACACCTTC
CDR3 protein: CASREQGAYGYTF

CDR3 length: 15
J gene: TRBJ1-5
clone size: .
D gene: TRBD1
V gene: TRBV19
CDR3 DNA: TGTGCCAGTACCACCCGGGACAGGGGGCATCAGCCCCAGCATTTT
CDR3 protein: CASTTRDRGHQPQHF

CDR3 length: 11
J gene: TRBJ2-4
clone size: few
D gene: .
V gene: TRBV5-4
CDR3 DNA: TGTGCCAGCCAAGGGGAAAACATTCAGTACTTC
CDR3 protein: CASQGENIQYF

CDR3 length: 15
J gene: TRBJ2-7
clone size: .
D gene: .
V gene: TRBV11-2
CDR3 DNA: TGTGCCAGCAAAGAGGGCCGGGGGCGAGGTTCCGAGCAGTACTTC
CDR3 protein: CASKEGRGRGSEQYF

CDR3 length: 16
J gene: TRBJ1-1
clone size: .
D gene: TRBD1
V gene: TRBV5-6
CDR3 DNA: TGTGCCAGCAGCCCGGACAGGGGGAGTAGGAACACTGAAGCTTTCTTT
CDR3 protein: CASSPDRGSRNTEAFF

CDR3 length: 15
J gene: TRBJ1-2
clone size: .
D gene: TRBD1
V gene: TRBV4-3
CDR3 DNA: TGCGCCAGCAGCCAAGAGCCGGGACAGGGCTATGGCTACACCTTC
CDR3 protein: CASSQEPGQGYGYTF

CDR3 length: 11
J gene: TRBJ1-1
clone size: once
D gene: .
V gene: TRBV7-6
CDR3 DNA: TGTGCCAGCAGCAAATCCGGGTTGGCTTTCTTT
CDR3 protein: CASSKSGLAFF

CDR3 length: 15
J gene: TRBJ2-1
clone size: .
D gene: .
V gene: TRBV7-8
CDR3 DNA: TGTGCCAGCAGCCGTCATAGCTCTGCCTACAATGAGCAGTTCTTC
CDR3 protein: CASSRHSSAYNEQFF

CDR3 length: 11
J gene: TRBJ2-4
clone size: .
D gene: .
V gene: TRBV6-5
CDR3 DNA: TGTGCCAGCAGTTACTTGGACAGTGAGTACTTC
CDR3 protein: CASSYLDSEYF

CDR3 length: 14
J gene: TRBJ1-2
clone size: .
D gene: .
V gene: TRBV6-1
CDR3 DNA: TGTGCCAGCACCCCTCCCCCACGGTCCTATGGCTACACCTTC
CDR3 protein: CASTPPPRSYGYTF

CDR3 length: 13
J gene: TRBJ2-7
clone size: .
D gene: .
V gene: TRBV5-6
CDR3 DNA: TGTGCCAGCAGCAGGGGGGCCTCCTACGAGCAGTACTTC
CDR3 protein: CASSRGASYEQYF

CDR3 length: 14
J gene: TRBJ2-7
clone size: .
D gene: TRBD2
V gene: TRBV4-3
CDR3 DNA: TGCGCCAGCAGCCAGGGGACTAGCGGCTACGAGCAGTACTTC
CDR3 protein: CASSQGTSGYEQYF

CDR3 length: 14
J gene: TRBJ2-2
clone size: .
D gene: .
V gene: TRBV7-2
CDR3 DNA: TGTGCCAGCATCCGGGGGCCGAACACCGGGGAGCTGTTTTTT
CDR3 protein: CASIRGPNTGELFF

CDR3 length: 15
J gene: TRBJ1-4
clone size: .
D gene: .
V gene: TRBV11-1
CDR3 DNA: TGTGCCAGCAGCCCTCGAACGGGCGAAAATGAAAAACTGTTTTTT
CDR3 protein: CASSPRTGENEKLFF

CDR3 length: 13
J gene: TRBJ2-3
clone size: .
D gene: .
V gene: TRBV7-9
CDR3 DNA: TGTGCCAGCAGCTTAGCAGGGAAAGATACGCAGTATTTT
CDR3 protein: CASSLAGKDTQYF

CDR3 length: 17
J gene: TRBJ2-5
clone size: .
D gene: TRBD2
V gene: TRBV11-2
CDR3 DNA: TGTGCCAGCAGCTTAACCACTAGCGGGGGGAACCAAGAGACCCAGTACTTC
CDR3 protein: CASSLTTSGGNQETQYF